This TCR beta chain was observed in a study of type 1 regulatory T cells listed by TCRdb under 2021. About the full investigation: The study characterized an in vitro protocol that generated a Tr1-enriched, alloantigen-specific CD4 T cell product named T-allo10. T-allo10 was being tested clinically in patients with hematological malignancies who were undergoing allogeneic hematopoietic stem cell transplantation.

Comment on this clonotype: Its antigen remains unidentified. Base qualities are missing; no much larger clone stands one base away.

Sequenced using an Illumina MiSeq. The raw public data were reprocessed by TCRdb itself: fastp quality trimming at Q25, MiXCR clonotype calling, in-frame beta chains only. Rows with one shared CDR3 protein collapse into an entry with the most common genes and DNA. The sample table lists 60,000 to 80,000 distinct CDR3 sequences, around 60% of them with a count of one. The top ten clones comprise 7.6% of the sample. Donor-derived T-allo10 cells were described as specific for host alloantigens, anergic, and capable of alloantigen-specific suppression. Trimming costs V 3 bases and J 6 bases, and their ends lie 9 bases apart. The CDR1 and CDR2 encoded by the germline V gene (reference sequence) are WNHNN and SYGVQD. The CDR3 has 12 amino acids, counting the end cysteine and phenylalanine. Just CDR3 DNA is preserved here, 36 bases in frame from base 1.

The rearranged segments are TRBV10-1 and TRBJ2-7; the D gene lacks a confident call. The TCR was taken from a human donor in good health. The sequenced material came from cultured T cells, either the whole culture or a sorted T cell fraction (not recorded which). The meaning of the sample's cell subset or site label: Tr1-enriched cell product generated in vitro against host alloantigens. The sequenced DNA: TGCGCCAGCAGTGAACAGTCCGGCGAGCAGTACTTC. The translation is CASSEQSGEQYF.